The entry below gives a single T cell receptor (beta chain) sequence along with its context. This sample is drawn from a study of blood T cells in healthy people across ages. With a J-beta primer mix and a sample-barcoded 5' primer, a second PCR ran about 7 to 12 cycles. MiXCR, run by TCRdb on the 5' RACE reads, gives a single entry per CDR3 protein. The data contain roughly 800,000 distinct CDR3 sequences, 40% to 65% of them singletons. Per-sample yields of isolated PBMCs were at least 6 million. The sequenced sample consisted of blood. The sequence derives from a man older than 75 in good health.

The DNA for the CDR3 is TGTGCCAGCAGTAGGGTCCCGAACACTGAAGCTTTCTTT. This translates into CASSRVPNTEAFF. This chain links TRBV6-2 or TRBV6-3 with TRBJ1-1; D is ambiguous. The CDR3 covers 13 residues. Looked up from germline, CDR1 is MNHEY and CDR2 is SVGEGT. V lost 5 bases to trimming and J lost 1 base, with 8 bases between them.